This TCR beta chain stems from a study of radiation and T cells in renal cell carcinoma. Treatment in this sample: treatment-naive control, cytoreductive nephrectomy. This clone is classed as large. The CDR3 covers 16 residues. V was trimmed by 0 bases and J by 2 bases, leaving 14 bases between them. Germline CDR1 LGHNA, CDR2 YNFKEQ. Using immunoSEQ multiplex PCR, the repertoire was profiled, and TCRdb retains in-frame clones only, with some absent. Among more than 8,500 clones, 55% to 70% were seen once, and the ten largest hold approximately 15%. Material: tumor tissue, obtained from a patient whose treatment was nephrectomy without radiotherapy. The chain recombines TRBV4-2 with TRBJ2-7, with no clear D. This sequence originates from a man aged 55-75 years with renal cell carcinoma. The CDR3 coding sequence is TGTGCCAGCAGCCAAGACCCGGATGGTGGGGCCTACGAGCAGTACTTC. This gives the protein CASSQDPDGGAYEQYF.